This entry features one T cell receptor beta chain sequence. In the authors' workflow: Scientists estimated how many nucleated cells there were by amplifying reference gene primers. Clones were sequenced by immunoSEQ multiplex PCR, and TCRdb holds only the in-frame ones, with some missing. V and J calls and clone size are copied from that table; D and trimming were computed from the DNA. The sample holds some 220,000 clones, around four fifths seen once. Trimming cost V 5 bases and J 2 bases, with 23 bases left between them. This CDR3 comprises 18 residues. The V gene's germline CDR1 is SGHDT and CDR2 YYEEEE. This sample is part of a study of blood T cell repertoires in COVID-19. Background on the study: Acute-phase and convalescent COVID-19 samples originated in the United States, Italy and Spain. T cells, B-cell-depleted T cells, or PBMCs supplied cDNA or gDNA.

Sequencing used peripheral blood. The gene calls are TRBV5-6 and TRBJ1-5; no reliable D call. The receptor comes from a woman aged 55-69 years with active or convalescent COVID-19. Written as DNA, the CDR3 is TGTGCCAGCAGTCTGTACGGGAGGTCGGGGTTTGGCAATCAGCCCCAGCATTTT. This sequence encodes CASSLYGRSGFGNQPQHF.